This TCR beta chain appears in the sequencing data of a study of blood T cell repertoires in COVID-19. Study-wide background: In each case, the material was cDNA or gDNA derived from T cells, B-cell-depleted T cells, or PBMCs.

The CDR3 length is 14 residues. The J segment lost 4 bases and the V segment lost 6 bases, leaving 6 bases of the junction unmatched. CDR1 and CDR2 from the germline V gene are SEHNR and FQNEAQ (reference sequence). Libraries were prepared by immunoSEQ multiplex PCR; TCRdb keeps only in-frame clonotypes and omits some of them. The table shows roughly 80,000 clones, with around 69% occurring only once. Sample: peripheral blood. The sequence was collected from a man between 70 and 80 years old with active or convalescent COVID-19. The gene calls are TRBV7-9 and TRBJ1-2; 9 bases fit TRBD1. CDR3 sequence (DNA): TGTGCCAGCAGTTCCGGGACAGGGCTCTATGGCTACACCTTC. Its protein product is CASSSGTGLYGYTF.